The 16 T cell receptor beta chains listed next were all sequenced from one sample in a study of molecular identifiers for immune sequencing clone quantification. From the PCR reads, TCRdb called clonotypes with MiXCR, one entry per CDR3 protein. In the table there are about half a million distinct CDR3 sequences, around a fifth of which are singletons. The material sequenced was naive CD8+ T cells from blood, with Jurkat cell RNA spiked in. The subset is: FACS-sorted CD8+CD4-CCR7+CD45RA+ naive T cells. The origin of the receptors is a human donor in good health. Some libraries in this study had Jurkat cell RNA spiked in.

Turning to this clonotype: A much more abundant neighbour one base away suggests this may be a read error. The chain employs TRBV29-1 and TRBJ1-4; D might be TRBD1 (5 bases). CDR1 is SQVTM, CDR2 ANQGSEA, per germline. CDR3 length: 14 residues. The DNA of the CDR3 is TGCAGCGTTGGGAGCGGGGGGATGAATGGAAAACTGTTTTTT. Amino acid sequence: CSVGSGGMNGKLFF.

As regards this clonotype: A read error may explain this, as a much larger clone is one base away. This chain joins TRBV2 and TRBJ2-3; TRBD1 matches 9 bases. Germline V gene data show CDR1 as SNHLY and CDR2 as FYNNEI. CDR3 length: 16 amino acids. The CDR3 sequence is CVSSGLGQGFPDTQYF. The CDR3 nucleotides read TGTGTCAGCAGTGGTTTGGGACAGGGTTTCCCAGATACGCAGTATTTT. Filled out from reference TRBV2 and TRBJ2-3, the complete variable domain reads EPEVTQTPSHQVTQMGQEVILRCVPISNHLYFYWYRQILGQKVEFLVSFYNNEISEKSEIFDDQFSVERPDGSNFTLKIRSTKLEDSAMYFCVSSGLGQGFPDTQYFGPGTRLTVL.

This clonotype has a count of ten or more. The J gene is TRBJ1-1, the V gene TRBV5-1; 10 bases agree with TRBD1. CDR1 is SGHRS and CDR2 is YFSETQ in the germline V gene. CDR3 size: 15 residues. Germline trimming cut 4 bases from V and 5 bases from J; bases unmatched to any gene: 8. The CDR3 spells CASSIRQGAGTEAFF. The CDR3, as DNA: TGCGCCAGCAGCATCCGACAGGGGGCTGGGACTGAAGCTTTCTTT.

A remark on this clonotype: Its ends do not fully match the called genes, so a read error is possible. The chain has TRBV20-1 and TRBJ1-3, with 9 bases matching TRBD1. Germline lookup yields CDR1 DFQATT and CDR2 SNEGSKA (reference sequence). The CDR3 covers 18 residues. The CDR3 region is CSARDPSPDRGSGNAIYF. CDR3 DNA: TGCAGTGCTAGAGACCCCTCCCCGGACAGGGGCTCTGGAAACGCCATATATTTT.

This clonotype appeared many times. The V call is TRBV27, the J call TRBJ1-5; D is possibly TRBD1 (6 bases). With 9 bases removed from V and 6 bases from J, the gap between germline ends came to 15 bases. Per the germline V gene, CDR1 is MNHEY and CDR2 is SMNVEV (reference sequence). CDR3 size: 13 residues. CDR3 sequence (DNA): TGTGCCAGTAGCCAGGGGAGTAGTCAGCCCCAGCATTTT. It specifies CASSQGSSQPQHF.

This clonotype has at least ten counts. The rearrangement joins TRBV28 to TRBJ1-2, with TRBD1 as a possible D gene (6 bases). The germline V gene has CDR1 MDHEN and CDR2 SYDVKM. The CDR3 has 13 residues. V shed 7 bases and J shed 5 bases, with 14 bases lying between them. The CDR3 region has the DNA TGTGCCAGCATCCTAGAAGGGGGGTATGGCTACACCTTC. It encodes CASILEGGYGYTF.

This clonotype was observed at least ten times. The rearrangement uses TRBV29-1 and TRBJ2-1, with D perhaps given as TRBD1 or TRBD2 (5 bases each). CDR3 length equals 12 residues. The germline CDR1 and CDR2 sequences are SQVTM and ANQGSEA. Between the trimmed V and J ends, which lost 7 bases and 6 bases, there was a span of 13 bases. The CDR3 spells CSGGMIVNEQFF. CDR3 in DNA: TGCAGCGGGGGGATGATTGTCAATGAGCAGTTCTTC.

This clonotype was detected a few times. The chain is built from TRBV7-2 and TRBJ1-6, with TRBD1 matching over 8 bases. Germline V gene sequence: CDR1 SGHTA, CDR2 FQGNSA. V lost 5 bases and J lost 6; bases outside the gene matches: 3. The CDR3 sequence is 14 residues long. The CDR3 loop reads CASSDRGSNSPLHF. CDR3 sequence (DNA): TGTGCCAGCAGCGACAGGGGATCTAATTCACCCCTCCACTTT.

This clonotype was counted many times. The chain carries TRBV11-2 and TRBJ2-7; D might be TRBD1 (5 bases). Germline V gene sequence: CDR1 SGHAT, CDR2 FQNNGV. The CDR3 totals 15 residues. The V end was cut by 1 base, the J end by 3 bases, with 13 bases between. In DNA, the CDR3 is TGTGCCAGCAGCTTAGTTGTAGGGGCCCGCTACGAGCAGTACTTC. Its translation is CASSLVVGARYEQYF.

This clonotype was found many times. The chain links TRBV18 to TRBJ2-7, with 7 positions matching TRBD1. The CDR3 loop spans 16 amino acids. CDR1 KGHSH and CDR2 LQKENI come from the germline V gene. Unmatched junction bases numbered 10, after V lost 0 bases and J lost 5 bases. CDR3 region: CASSPPPGQARDEQYF. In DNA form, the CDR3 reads TGTGCCAGCTCACCACCCCCAGGACAGGCCCGGGACGAGCAGTACTTC.

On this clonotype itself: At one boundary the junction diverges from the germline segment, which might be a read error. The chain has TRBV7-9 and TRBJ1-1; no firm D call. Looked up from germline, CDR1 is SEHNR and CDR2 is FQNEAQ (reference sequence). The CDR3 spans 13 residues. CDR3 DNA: TGTGCCAGCAGCCCGCCGGGTGGCACTGAAGTTTTCTTT. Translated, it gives CASSPPGGTEVFF.

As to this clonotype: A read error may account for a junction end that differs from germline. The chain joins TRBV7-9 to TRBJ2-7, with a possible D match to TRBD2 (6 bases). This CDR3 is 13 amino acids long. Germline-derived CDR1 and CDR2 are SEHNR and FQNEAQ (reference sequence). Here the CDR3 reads CTSSLGGDYEQYF. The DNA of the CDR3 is TGTACCAGCAGCTTGGGGGGTGACTACGAGCAGTACTTC.

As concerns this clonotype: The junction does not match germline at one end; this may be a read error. CDR3: CAGSLGTANTEAFF. DNA for the CDR3: TGTGCCGGCAGTTTAGGGACGGCGAACACTGAAGCTTTCTTT. The chain is built from TRBV27 and TRBJ1-1; possibly TRBD1 for D (5 bases). In germline, CDR1 is MNHEY, CDR2 SMNVEV (reference sequence). The CDR3 loop spans 14 amino acids.

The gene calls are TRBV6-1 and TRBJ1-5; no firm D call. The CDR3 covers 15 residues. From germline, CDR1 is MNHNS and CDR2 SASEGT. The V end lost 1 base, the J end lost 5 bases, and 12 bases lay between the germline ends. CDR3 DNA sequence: TGTGCCAGCAGTGAAGACGGGATTTTGGATCAGCCCCAGCATTTT. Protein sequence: CASSEDGILDQPQHF.

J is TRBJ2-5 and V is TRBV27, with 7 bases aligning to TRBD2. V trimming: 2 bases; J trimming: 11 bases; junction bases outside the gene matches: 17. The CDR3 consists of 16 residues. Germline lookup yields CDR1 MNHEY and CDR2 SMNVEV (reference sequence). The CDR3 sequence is CASSLIGTGGINEQYF. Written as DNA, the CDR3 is TGTGCCAGCAGTTTAATTGGAACGGGAGGTATTAATGAGCAGTACTTC.

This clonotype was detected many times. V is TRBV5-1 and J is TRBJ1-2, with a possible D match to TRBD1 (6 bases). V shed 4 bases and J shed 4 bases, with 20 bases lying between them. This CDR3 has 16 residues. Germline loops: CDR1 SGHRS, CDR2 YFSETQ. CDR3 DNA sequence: TGCGCCAGCAGCCCACACCCGGACAGCCCTTTCTATGGCTACACCTTC. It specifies CASSPHPDSPFYGYTF.